A single sample gave rise to the 31 T cell receptor beta chains below, sequenced in a study of PD-L1 blockade in urothelial cancer. Time point indicated: pretreatment peripheral blood. The repertoire was sequenced with immunoSEQ multiplex PCR; TCRdb's copy has only in-frame clones and lacks some. The profile shows 130,000 or so clones, approximately 84% of them singletons. The sample consisted of PBMCs, taken around atezolizumab (anti-PD-L1) treatment. All receptors come from a man aged 50-60 years with urothelial cancer.

This clone was picked up one time. The J gene is TRBJ2-7, the V gene TRBV19; TRBD2 aligns across 7 bases. This CDR3 has 15 amino acids. J gave up 0 bases and V 3 bases, and 5 bases lay outside the gene matches. Germline V gene sequence: CDR1 LNHDA, CDR2 SQIVND (reference sequence). CDR3: CASSMETSRSYEQYF. The CDR3 DNA reads TGTGCCAGTAGTATGGAGACTAGCCGCTCCTACGAGCAGTACTTC. Full variable domain (missing parts from reference TRBV19 and TRBJ2-7): DGGITQSPKYLFRKEGQNVTLSCEQNLNHDAMYWYRQDPGQGLRLIYYSQIVNDFQKGDIAEGYSVSREKKESFPLTVTSAQKNPTAFYLCASSMETSRSYEQYFGPGTRLTVT.

The rearrangement uses TRBV9 and TRBJ2-1; 7 bases agree with TRBD1. V was pared by 4 bases and J by 0 bases, with 4 bases of the junction left unmatched. The CDR3 has 15 amino acids. Germline assignment: CDR1 SGDLS and CDR2 YYNGEE. CDR3 DNA: TGTGCCAGCAGCCTAACAGGGGTCTCCTACAATGAGCAGTTCTTC. This encodes CASSLTGVSYNEQFF. Variable domain in full (rest from reference TRBV9 and TRBJ2-1): DSGVTQTPKHLITATGQRVTLRCSPRSGDLSVYWYQQSLDQGLQFLIQYYNGEERAKGNILERFSAQQFPDLHSELNLSSLELGDSALYFCASSLTGVSYNEQFFGPGTRLTVL.

V usage is TRBV7-2 and J usage is TRBJ1-2; TRBD1 agrees at 8 bases. The CDR3 runs 14 residues. V shed 5 bases, J shed 6 bases, and the junction held 8 bases outside the gene matches. Germline-derived CDR1 and CDR2 are SGHTA and FQGNSA. The CDR3 sequence is CASSPLQTGDGYTF. The CDR3 DNA reads as TGTGCCAGCAGCCCCCTTCAGACAGGGGATGGCTACACCTTC.

This chain connects TRBV6-1 to TRBJ2-2, with D uncertain. This CDR3 region has 14 residues. V was clipped by 1 base and J by 1 base, with 4 bases between them. From germline, CDR1 is MNHNS and CDR2 SASEGT. Here the CDR3 reads CASSEVGNTGELFF. DNA of the CDR3: TGTGCCAGCAGTGAAGTCGGGAACACCGGGGAGCTGTTTTTT.

The chain is built from TRBV7-2 and TRBJ2-3; TRBD2 aligns across 11 bases. Germline loops: CDR1 SGHTA, CDR2 FQGNSA. Trimming at V came to 0 bases and at J to 7 bases, leaving 9 bases not matched to a gene. The CDR3 length is 17 residues. CDR3 in DNA: TGTGCCAGCAGCTTAGCGCACTCTAGCGGGAGGTACAATACGCAGTATTTT. As protein: CASSLAHSSGRYNTQYF. Together with reference TRBV7-2 and TRBJ2-3, the CDR3 gives the full variable domain: GAGVSQSPSNKVTEKGKDVELRCDPISGHTALYWYRQSLGQGLEFLIYFQGNSAPDKSGLPSDRFSAERTGGSVSTLTIQRTQQEDSAVYLCASSLAHSSGRYNTQYFGPGTRLTVL.

The genes are TRBV6-5 and TRBJ2-7; TRBD1 aligns across 7 bases. Germline assignment: CDR1 MNHEY and CDR2 SVGAGI. The CDR3 covers 15 residues. The ends lost 6 bases at V and 2 bases at J; junction bases unmatched: 10. CDR3 loop: CASRITGVGTYEQYF. CDR3 DNA: TGTGCCAGCAGAATTACAGGGGTAGGGACCTACGAGCAGTACTTC.

The chain employs TRBV5-4 and TRBJ2-7; 12 bases are shared with TRBD2. The germline CDR1 and CDR2 sequences are SGHNT and YYREEE (reference sequence). This CDR3 has 14 amino acids. With V trimmed by 0 bases and J by 9 bases, 4 bases remained unmatched. CDR3 coding DNA: TGTGCCAGCAGCTTGGGGACTAGCGGGACCCCGCAGTACTTC. Amino acids: CASSLGTSGTPQYF. The full variable domain, rest sourced from reference TRBV5-4 and TRBJ2-7, is ETGVTQSPTHLIKTRGQQVTLRCSSQSGHNTVSWYQQALGQGPQFIFQYYREEENGRGNFPPRFSGLQFPNYSSELNVNALELDDSALYLCASSLGTSGTPQYFGPGTRLTVT.

Only one count was recorded for this clone. This chain links TRBV5-6 with TRBJ1-6; 7 positions agree with TRBD1. Germline CDR1 is SGHDT and CDR2 is YYEEEE. The CDR3 spans 15 residues. V was pared by 4 bases and J by 7 bases, with 8 bases of the junction left unmatched. For the CDR3, the DNA is TGTGCCAGCAGCGCTACCGGGACAGCCAATTCACCCCTCCACTTT. This codes for CASSATGTANSPLHF.

The count of this clone is one. The chain links TRBV11-2 to TRBJ1-1, with D maybe TRBD1 (5 bases). Germline loops: CDR1 SGHAT, CDR2 FQNNGV. V lost 3 bases and J lost 2, with 13 bases in between. CDR3 length: 15 residues. The CDR3 protein is CASSFSARANTEAFF. The CDR3 bases are TGTGCCAGCAGCTTCTCAGCCAGGGCCAACACTGAAGCTTTCTTT.

The table lists this clone with a few counts. The chain uses TRBV28 and TRBJ2-3; tentatively, D is TRBD2 (6 bases). V lost 5 bases, J lost 1 base, and 16 bases lay in between. The CDR3 totals 16 residues. From germline, CDR1 is MDHEN and CDR2 SYDVKM. DNA for the CDR3: TGTGCCAGCAGTCCCCCCCACGGGAGAGGCACAGATACGCAGTATTTT. Protein: CASSPPHGRGTDTQYF.

The gene calls are TRBV5-5 and TRBJ2-7; 7 bases map to TRBD2. V lost 1 base to trimming and J lost 3 bases; unmatched junction nucleotides: 19. Germline CDR1 reads SGHKS; CDR2 reads YYEKEE (reference sequence). The CDR3 spans 19 residues. The CDR3 reads CASSLFPPPLAANDYEQYF. In nucleotides, the CDR3 is TGTGCCAGCAGCTTGTTCCCTCCCCCGCTAGCGGCAAACGACTACGAGCAGTACTTC.

The rearrangement links TRBV6-1 to TRBJ1-5; D possibly corresponds to TRBD1 (5 bases). This CDR3 contains 17 residues. The ends were cut back, 2 bases at V and 4 bases at J, with 18 bases in the middle. Per the germline V gene, CDR1 is MNHNS and CDR2 is SASEGT. CDR3 bases: TGTGCCAGCAGTGAATGGGTTGACACAGGAGGGAATCAGCCCCAGCATTTT. Translating gives CASSEWVDTGGNQPQHF.

The chain employs TRBV5-1 and TRBJ2-7; 7 positions agree with TRBD2. J lost 2 bases, V lost 5 bases, and 10 bases had no gene match. CDR1 SGHRS and CDR2 YFSETQ come from the germline V gene. The CDR3 is 15 residues long. Written as DNA, the CDR3 is TGCGCCAGCAGGCTCGGGGGGAGTAGCCCCTACGAGCAGTACTTC. It is translated as CASRLGGSSPYEQYF.

This rearrangement joins TRBV13 to TRBJ1-1, with TRBD1 matching over 9 bases. There are 14 residues in the CDR3. Unmatched junction bases numbered 5, after V lost 4 bases and J lost 5 bases. Per germline, CDR1 PRHDT and CDR2 FYEKMQ (reference sequence). DNA for the CDR3: TGTGCCAGCAGCTCACAGGGGGCAGAGACTGAAGCTTTCTTT. Translated, it gives CASSSQGAETEAFF.

This chain connects TRBV5-1 to TRBJ2-6; 11 nucleotides match TRBD1. The CDR3 is made up of 18 amino acids. The J segment lost 3 bases and the V segment lost 5 bases, leaving 10 bases of the junction unmatched. Germline-derived CDR1 and CDR2 are SGHRS and YFSETQ. The CDR3 region has the DNA TGCGCCAGCAGTGGGGCGGGGACAGGGGGTTTTGGGGCCAACGTCCTGACTTTC. This translates into CASSGAGTGGFGANVLTF.

This chain links TRBV28 with TRBJ1-5; D is ambiguous. Germline-derived CDR1 and CDR2 are MDHEN and SYDVKM. Between the trimmed V and J ends, which lost 5 bases and 0 bases, there was a span of 20 bases. CDR3 size: 18 residues. CDR3 coding DNA: TGTGCCAGCAGTCCCCCCGGTCAGGTCTTCTATAGCAATCAGCCCCAGCATTTT. Translating gives CASSPPGQVFYSNQPQHF.

The chain combines TRBV30 with TRBJ2-1; the match to TRBD1 covers 11 bases. CDR3 length equals 15 residues. CDR1 is GTSNPN, CDR2 SVGIG, per germline (reference sequence). J gave up 4 bases and V 3 bases, and 5 bases lay outside the gene matches. CDR3 bases: TGTGCCTGGAGCCAGGACAGGGGGCTGTACAATGAGCAGTTCTTC. This sequence encodes CAWSQDRGLYNEQFF.

This chain connects TRBV5-6 to TRBJ2-3; D is unclear. This CDR3 has 15 amino acids. In germline, CDR1 is SGHDT, CDR2 YYEEEE. The ends were cut back, 6 bases at V and 2 bases at J, with 16 bases in the middle. CDR3 nucleotides: TGTGCCAGCAAGACTTCCCCTACTAACACAGATACGCAGTATTTT. Protein sequence: CASKTSPTNTDTQYF.

To note about this clone: Its ends do not fully match the called genes, so a read error is possible. This chain uses TRBV13 with TRBJ2-1; 13 bases line up with TRBD2. Germline CDR1 PRHDT, CDR2 FYEKMQ (reference sequence). CDR3 size: 16 residues. In DNA, the CDR3 is TGTGCCAGCAGCATAGGACTAGCGGGAGTGTACAATGAGCAGTTCTTC. Translation: CASSIGLAGVYNEQFF.

The chain links TRBV6-5 to TRBJ2-7, with 7 bases aligning to TRBD2. Germline loops: CDR1 MNHEY, CDR2 SVGAGI. The length of the CDR3 is 15 residues. V dropped 4 bases and J dropped 11; count of bases not matched to a gene: 17. CDR3 sequence: CASSSKGGTPGRKYF. The CDR3 DNA sequence: TGTGCCAGCAGTTCGAAGGGTGGGACCCCCGGGAGGAAGTACTTC.

This clone was observed once. This chain uses TRBV7-9 with TRBJ2-5, with 10 bases lining up with TRBD2. Germline V gives CDR1 SEHNR, CDR2 FQNEAQ (reference sequence). CDR3 length: 17 amino acids. V was clipped by 1 base and J by 1 base; unmatched bases: 6. CDR3: CASSLGLAGVSQETQYF. CDR3 bases: TGTGCCAGCAGCTTAGGTCTAGCGGGAGTAAGCCAAGAGACCCAGTACTTC. The entire variable domain, with the rest obtained from reference TRBV7-9 and TRBJ2-5, is as follows: DTGVSQNPRHKITKRGQNVTFRCDPISEHNRLYWYRQTLGQGPEFLTYFQNEAQLEKSRLLSDRFSAERPKGSFSTLEIQRTEQGDSAMYLCASSLGLAGVSQETQYFGPGTRLLVL.

The chain combines TRBV19 with TRBJ2-5, with a possible D match to TRBD1 (6 bases). Trimming left V 6 bases short and J 5 bases short, with 16 bases between. This CDR3 region has 14 residues. Germline V CDR1 and CDR2: LNHDA, SQIVND (reference sequence). For the CDR3, the DNA is TGTGCCAGTAGGCCACAGGGTAGAACGGAGACCCAGTACTTC. Protein: CASRPQGRTETQYF.

CDR3 in DNA: TGTGCCAGCAGCTTTTACGGGACAGCAAACACCGGGGAGCTGTTTTTT. Residues: CASSFYGTANTGELFF. J is TRBJ2-2 and V is TRBV5-6; 7 bases are shared with TRBD1. This CDR3 contains 16 residues. Germline CDR1 is SGHDT and CDR2 is YYEEEE. J gave up 2 bases and V 2 bases, and 6 bases lay outside the gene matches.

The chain recombines TRBV19 with TRBJ1-5; 7 bases agree with TRBD1. This CDR3 is 14 amino acids long. With 6 bases clipped from V and 1 base from J, the junction kept 3 bases outside the gene matches. CDR1 is LNHDA, CDR2 SQIVND, per germline (reference sequence). The CDR3 sequence: CASRTGLSNQPQHF. The DNA of the CDR3 is TGTGCCAGTAGGACAGGGTTGAGCAATCAGCCCCAGCATTTT.

This clone has just one count. The V and J genes are TRBV9 and TRBJ2-6; no clear D. V was clipped by 1 base and J by 2 bases, with 4 bases between them. The V gene's germline CDR1 is SGDLS and CDR2 YYNGEE. The CDR3 is made up of 14 amino acids. The CDR3 protein is CASSVRAGANVLTF. In nucleotides, the CDR3 is TGTGCCAGCAGCGTACGGGCTGGGGCCAACGTCCTGACTTTC.

V usage is TRBV6-6 and J usage is TRBJ1-1; D gene uncertain. V was cut by 0 bases and J by 4 bases, with 12 bases left in between. Germline CDR1 is MNHNY and CDR2 is SVGAGI (reference sequence). This CDR3 spans 15 amino acids. In DNA form, the CDR3 reads TGTGCCAGCAGTTACTCAGAGGGTTGGGGCACTGAAGCTTTCTTT. It specifies CASSYSEGWGTEAFF.

J is TRBJ2-1 and V is TRBV15; D is perhaps TRBD2 (6 bases). The germline V gene has CDR1 LNHNV and CDR2 YYDKDF (reference sequence). The CDR3 loop spans 15 amino acids. V dropped 5 bases and J dropped 6 bases, with 17 bases sitting between them. CDR3 region: CATSDRLEGSNEQFF. CDR3 DNA sequence: TGTGCCACCAGCGACCGACTAGAAGGATCCAATGAGCAGTTCTTC. The entire variable domain, with the rest obtained from reference TRBV15 and TRBJ2-1, is as follows: DAMVIQNPRYQVTQFGKPVTLSCSQTLNHNVMYWYQQKSSQAPKLLFHYYDKDFNNEADTPDNFQSRRPNTSFCFLDIRSPGLGDTAMYLCATSDRLEGSNEQFFGPGTRLTVL.

This CDR3 reads CASSPQAGVSYEQYF. CDR3 nucleotides: TGCGCCAGCAGCCCTCAAGCGGGGGTATCCTACGAGCAGTACTTC. This sequence joins TRBV5-1 and TRBJ2-7, with 8 bases matching TRBD2. Germline CDR1 reads SGHRS; CDR2 reads YFSETQ. Trimming removed 4 bases from V and 1 base from J; junction bases left unmatched: 7. The CDR3 is 15 residues long.

V gene TRBV6-4 combines with J gene TRBJ2-7, with D possibly being TRBD2 (6 bases). This CDR3 is built from 13 residues. CDR1 is MRHNA, CDR2 SNTAGT, per germline. The ends were cut back, 6 bases at V and 5 bases at J, with 14 bases in the middle. Written as DNA, the CDR3 is TGTGCCAGCAGCCGCCCGGGACTTGACGAGCAGTACTTC. Its translation is CASSRPGLDEQYF.

This clone is a singleton in its sample. The chain is built from TRBV7-6 and TRBJ2-2; 7 bases align to TRBD1. In germline, CDR1 is SGHVS, CDR2 FNYEAQ. CDR3 length equals 18 residues. V dropped 6 bases and J dropped 3; count of bases not matched to a gene: 16. In DNA, the CDR3 is TGTGCCAGCAGGCCGACGACAGGGTCCAAAAGTGACACCGGGGAGCTGTTTTTT. This translates into CASRPTTGSKSDTGELFF.

The CDR3 loop reads CASGKVVDNEQFF. CDR3 sequence (DNA): TGTGCCAGCGGCAAAGTGGTCGACAATGAGCAGTTCTTC. V usage is TRBV5-4 and J usage is TRBJ2-1; D gene ambiguous. CDR1 SGHNT and CDR2 YYREEE come from the germline V gene (reference sequence). The V and J ends lost 7 bases and 5 bases respectively, with 13 bases between them. This CDR3 is 13 amino acids long.